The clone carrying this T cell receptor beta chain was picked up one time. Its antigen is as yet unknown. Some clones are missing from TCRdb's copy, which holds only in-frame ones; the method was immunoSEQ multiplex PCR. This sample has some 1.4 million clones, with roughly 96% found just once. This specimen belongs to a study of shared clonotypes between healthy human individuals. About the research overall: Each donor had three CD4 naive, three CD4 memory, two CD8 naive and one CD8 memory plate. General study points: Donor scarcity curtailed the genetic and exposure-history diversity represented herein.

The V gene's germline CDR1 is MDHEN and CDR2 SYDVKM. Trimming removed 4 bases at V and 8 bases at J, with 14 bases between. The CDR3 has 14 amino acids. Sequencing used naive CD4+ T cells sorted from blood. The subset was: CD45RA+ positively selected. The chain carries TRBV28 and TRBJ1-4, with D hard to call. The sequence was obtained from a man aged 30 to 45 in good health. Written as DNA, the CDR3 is TGTGCCAGCAGTTCTGCACCGCCTCGGGAAAAACTGTTTTTT. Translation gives CASSSAPPREKLFF.